This note documents a single T cell receptor (beta chain) sequence. Its binding antigen is unknown. Qualities for individual bases were not recorded, and no much larger clone is one base off. The listed sequencing device is Illumina HiSeq 1500. TCRdb itself trimmed the public reads at Q25 with fastp, ran MiXCR and retained productive beta chains. Rows merge per CDR3 protein into single entries with the most common DNA and genes. The sample table contains around 490,000 distinct CDR3 sequences; only one count was recorded for approximately 26% of them. In total, the top ten clones hold roughly an eighth of the sample. These data belong to a study of T cell repertoires in cytomegalovirus infection (dated by TCRdb to between 2018 and 2020). As for the study more broadly: The HLA type of each donor mattered for the analysis, because public TCR beta signatures pointed to carriage of CMV infection along with the matching HLA type. General findings and caveats noted by the study authors: Cumulative frequency of public TCR beta family members discriminated carriers of CMV infection plus the relevant HLA type in this cohort and an independent roughly 330-donor cohort. In the ex vivo response, HLA-C-restricted CMV-specific TCR beta clonotypes were dominant, and in two of eight donors the single most frequent clonotype came from this HLA-C-restricted group.

From the cysteine through the phenylalanine, the CDR3 covers 14 amino acids. Only the CDR3 DNA stays, 42 bases, in frame from base 1. V is clipped by 1 base and J by 5 bases, and the sequence between their germline boundaries is 9 bases long. Looking up the germline V gene (reference sequence) yields CDR1 SEHNR and CDR2 FQNEAQ. The sequence was obtained from a human donor in good health (CMV status not recorded). Some clones in this sample may be carry-over from other donors' samples. The V and J genes are TRBV7-9 and TRBJ2-1; perhaps TRBD1 is the D gene, with 5 bases matching. Sequenced sample: PBMCs. The nucleotides are TGTGCCAGCAGCTTAGATGTCAGGGACAATGAGCAGTTCTTC. It specifies CASSLDVRDNEQFF.